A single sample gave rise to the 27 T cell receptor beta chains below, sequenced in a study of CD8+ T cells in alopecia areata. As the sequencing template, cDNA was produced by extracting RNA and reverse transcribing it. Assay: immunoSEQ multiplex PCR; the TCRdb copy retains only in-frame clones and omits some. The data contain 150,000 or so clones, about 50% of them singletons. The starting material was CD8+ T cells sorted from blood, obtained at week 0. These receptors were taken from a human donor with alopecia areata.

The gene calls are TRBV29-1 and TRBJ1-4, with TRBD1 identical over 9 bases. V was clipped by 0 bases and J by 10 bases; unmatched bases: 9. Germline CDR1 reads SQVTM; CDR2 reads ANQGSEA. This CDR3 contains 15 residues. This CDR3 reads CSVEDRDREVGKLFF. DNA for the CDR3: TGCAGCGTTGAAGATCGGGACAGGGAGGTTGGAAAACTGTTTTTT.

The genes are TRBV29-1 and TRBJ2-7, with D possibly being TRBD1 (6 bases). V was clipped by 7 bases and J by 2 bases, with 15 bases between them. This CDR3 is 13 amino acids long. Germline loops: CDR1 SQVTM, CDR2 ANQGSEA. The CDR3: CSARHSGAYEQYF. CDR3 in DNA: TGCAGCGCAAGACACTCAGGGGCCTACGAGCAGTACTTC.

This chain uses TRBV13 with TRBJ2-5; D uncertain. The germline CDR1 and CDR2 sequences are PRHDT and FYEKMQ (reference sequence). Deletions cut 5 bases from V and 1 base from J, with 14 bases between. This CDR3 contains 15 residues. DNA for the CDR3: TGTGCCAGCAGCCCGCTCGGAGCGTTCCAAGAGACCCAGTACTTC. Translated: CASSPLGAFQETQYF.

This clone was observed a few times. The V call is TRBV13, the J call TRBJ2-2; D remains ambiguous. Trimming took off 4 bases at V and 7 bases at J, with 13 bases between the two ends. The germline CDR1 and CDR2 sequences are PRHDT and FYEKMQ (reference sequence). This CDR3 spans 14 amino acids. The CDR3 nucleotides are TGTGCCAGCAGCTCGATTGGGCGTCGCGGGGAGCTGTTTTTT. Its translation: CASSSIGRRGELFF.

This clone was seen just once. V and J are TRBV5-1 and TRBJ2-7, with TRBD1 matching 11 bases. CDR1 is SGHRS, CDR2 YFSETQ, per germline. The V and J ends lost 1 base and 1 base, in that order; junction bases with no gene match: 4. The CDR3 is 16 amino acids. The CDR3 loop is CASSLHGQGASYEQYF. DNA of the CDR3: TGCGCCAGCAGCTTGCACGGACAGGGGGCTTCCTACGAGCAGTACTTC.

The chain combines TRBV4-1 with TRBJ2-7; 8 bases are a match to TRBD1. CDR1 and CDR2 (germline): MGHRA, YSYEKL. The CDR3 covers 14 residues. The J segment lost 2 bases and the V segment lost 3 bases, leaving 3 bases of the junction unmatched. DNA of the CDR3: TGCGCCAGCAGCCACGGGACAGGCACCTACGAGCAGTACTTC. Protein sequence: CASSHGTGTYEQYF.

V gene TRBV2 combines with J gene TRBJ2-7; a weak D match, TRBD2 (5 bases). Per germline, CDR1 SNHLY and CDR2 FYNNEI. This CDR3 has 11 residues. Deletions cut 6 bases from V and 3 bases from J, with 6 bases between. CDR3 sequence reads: CASSRDYEQYF. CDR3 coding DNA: TGTGCCAGCAGCCGGGACTACGAGCAGTACTTC.

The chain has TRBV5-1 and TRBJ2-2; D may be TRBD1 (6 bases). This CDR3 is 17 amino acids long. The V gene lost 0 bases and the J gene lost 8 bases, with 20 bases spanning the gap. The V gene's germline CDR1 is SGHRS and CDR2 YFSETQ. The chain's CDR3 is CASSLALDRPLRGELFF. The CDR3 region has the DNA TGCGCCAGCAGCTTGGCCCTGGACAGACCTTTGAGGGGGGAGCTGTTTTTT.

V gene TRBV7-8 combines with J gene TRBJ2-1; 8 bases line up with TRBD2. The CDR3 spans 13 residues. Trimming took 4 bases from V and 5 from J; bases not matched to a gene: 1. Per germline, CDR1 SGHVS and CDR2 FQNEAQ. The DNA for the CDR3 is TGTGCCAGCAGCTCGGGGGGGGACAATGAGCAGTTCTTC. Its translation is CASSSGGDNEQFF.

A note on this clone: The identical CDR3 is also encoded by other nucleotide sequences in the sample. The CDR3 nucleotides read TGTGCCAGCAGCCCGGGACTAAACACCGGGGAGCTGTTTTTT. Amino acids: CASSPGLNTGELFF. This chain links TRBV6-5 with TRBJ2-2; TRBD2 aligns across 7 bases. The V and J ends lost 6 bases and 2 bases, in that order; junction bases with no gene match: 3. CDR3 length equals 14 residues. Germline V gene data show CDR1 as MNHEY and CDR2 as SVGAGI.

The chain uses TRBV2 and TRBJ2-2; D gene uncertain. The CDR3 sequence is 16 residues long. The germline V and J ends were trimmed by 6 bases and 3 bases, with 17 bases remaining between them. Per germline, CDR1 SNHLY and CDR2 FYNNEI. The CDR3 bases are TGTGCCAGCAGCTTTAGTTGGGGTCCGTACACCGGGGAGCTGTTTTTT. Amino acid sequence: CASSFSWGPYTGELFF.

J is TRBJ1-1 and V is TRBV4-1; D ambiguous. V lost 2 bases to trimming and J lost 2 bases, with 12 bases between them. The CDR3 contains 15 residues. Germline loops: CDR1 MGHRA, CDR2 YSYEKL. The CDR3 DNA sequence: TGCGCCAGCAGCCAACAACCGGACCCTAACACTGAAGCTTTCTTT. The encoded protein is CASSQQPDPNTEAFF.

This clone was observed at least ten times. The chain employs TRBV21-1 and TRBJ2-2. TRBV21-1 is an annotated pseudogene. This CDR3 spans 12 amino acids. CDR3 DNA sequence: TGTGCCAGCAGCAAAGGCACCGGGGAGCTGTTTTTT. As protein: CASSKGTGELFF.

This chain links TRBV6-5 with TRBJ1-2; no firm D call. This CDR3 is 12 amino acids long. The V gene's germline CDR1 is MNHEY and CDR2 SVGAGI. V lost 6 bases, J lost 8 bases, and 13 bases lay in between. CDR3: CASRSAIRGYTF. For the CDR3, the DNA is TGTGCCAGCAGGAGTGCCATTCGGGGCTACACCTTC.

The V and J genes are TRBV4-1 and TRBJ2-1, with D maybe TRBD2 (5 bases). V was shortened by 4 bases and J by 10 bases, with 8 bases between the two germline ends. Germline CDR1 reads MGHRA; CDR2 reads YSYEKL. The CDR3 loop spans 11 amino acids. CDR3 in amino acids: CASSPPGEQFF. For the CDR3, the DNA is TGCGCCAGCAGCCCACCGGGGGAGCAGTTCTTC.

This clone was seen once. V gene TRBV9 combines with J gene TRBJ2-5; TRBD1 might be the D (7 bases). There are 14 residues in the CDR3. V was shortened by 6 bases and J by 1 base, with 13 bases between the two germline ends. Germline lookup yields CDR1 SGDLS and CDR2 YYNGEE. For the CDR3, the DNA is TGTGCCAGCACCGCGGGACAGACCCAAGAGACCCAGTACTTC. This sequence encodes CASTAGQTQETQYF. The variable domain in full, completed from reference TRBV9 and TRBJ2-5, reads DSGVTQTPKHLITATGQRVTLRCSPRSGDLSVYWYQQSLDQGLQFLIQYYNGEERAKGNILERFSAQQFPDLHSELNLSSLELGDSALYFCASTAGQTQETQYFGPGTRLLVL.

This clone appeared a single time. This CDR3 reads CASRDYGEQYF. CDR3 nucleotides: TGTGCCAGCAGGGATTATGGGGAGCAGTACTTC. This sequence joins TRBV6-5 and TRBJ2-7; no clear D gene. V was cut by 6 bases and J by 7 bases, with 10 bases left in between. The CDR3 has 11 amino acids. CDR1 is MNHEY, CDR2 SVGAGI, per germline.

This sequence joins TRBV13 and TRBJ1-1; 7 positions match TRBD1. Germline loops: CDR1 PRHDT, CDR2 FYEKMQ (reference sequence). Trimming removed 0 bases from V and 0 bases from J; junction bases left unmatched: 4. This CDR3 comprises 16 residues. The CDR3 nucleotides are TGTGCCAGCAGCTTAGGGCCGGGACAGATGAACACTGAAGCTTTCTTT. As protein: CASSLGPGQMNTEAFF.

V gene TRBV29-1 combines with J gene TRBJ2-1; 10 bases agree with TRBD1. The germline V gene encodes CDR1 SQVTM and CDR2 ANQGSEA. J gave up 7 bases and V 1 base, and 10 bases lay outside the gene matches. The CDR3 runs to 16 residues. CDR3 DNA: TGCAGCGTTGAAGGACTTGACAGGGGGCTATGGAATGAGCAGTTCTTC. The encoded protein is CSVEGLDRGLWNEQFF.

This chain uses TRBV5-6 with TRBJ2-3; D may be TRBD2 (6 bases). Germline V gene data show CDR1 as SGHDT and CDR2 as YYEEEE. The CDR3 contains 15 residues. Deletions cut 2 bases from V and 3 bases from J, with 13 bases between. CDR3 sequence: CASSFTGAGTDTQYF. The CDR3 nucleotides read TGTGCCAGCAGCTTCACGGGTGCGGGAACAGATACGCAGTATTTT.

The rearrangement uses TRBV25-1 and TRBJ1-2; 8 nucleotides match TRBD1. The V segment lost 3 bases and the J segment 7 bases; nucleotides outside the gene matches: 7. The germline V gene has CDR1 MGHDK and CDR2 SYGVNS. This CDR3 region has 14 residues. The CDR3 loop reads CASSDRGLFRGYTF. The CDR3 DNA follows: TGTGCCAGCAGTGACAGGGGGCTTTTTCGTGGCTACACCTTC.

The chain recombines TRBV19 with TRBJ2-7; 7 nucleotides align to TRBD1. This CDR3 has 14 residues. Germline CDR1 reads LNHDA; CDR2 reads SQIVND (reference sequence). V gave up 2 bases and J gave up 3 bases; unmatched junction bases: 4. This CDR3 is CASSITGELYEQYF. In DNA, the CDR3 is TGTGCCAGTAGTATAACAGGGGAGCTCTACGAGCAGTACTTC.

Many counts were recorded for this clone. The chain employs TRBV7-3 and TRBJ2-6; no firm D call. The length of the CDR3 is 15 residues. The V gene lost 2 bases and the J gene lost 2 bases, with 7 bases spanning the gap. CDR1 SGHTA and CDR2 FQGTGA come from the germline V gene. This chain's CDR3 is CASSLLRTGANVLTF. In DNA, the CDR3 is TGTGCCAGCAGCTTACTTCGGACTGGGGCCAACGTCCTGACTTTC.

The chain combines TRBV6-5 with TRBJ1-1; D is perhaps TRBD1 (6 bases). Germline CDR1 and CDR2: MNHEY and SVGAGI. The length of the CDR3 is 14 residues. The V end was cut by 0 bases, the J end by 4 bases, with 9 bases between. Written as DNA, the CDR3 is TGTGCCAGCAGTTACTCGGAGGGGGTCACTGAAGCTTTCTTT. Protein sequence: CASSYSEGVTEAFF.

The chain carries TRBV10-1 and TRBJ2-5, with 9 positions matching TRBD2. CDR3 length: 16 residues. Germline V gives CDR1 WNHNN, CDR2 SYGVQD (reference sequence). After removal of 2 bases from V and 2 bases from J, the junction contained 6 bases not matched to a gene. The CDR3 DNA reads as TGCGCCAGCAGTGAGGGGTTAGCGGGGGCACAAGAGACCCAGTACTTC. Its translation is CASSEGLAGAQETQYF.

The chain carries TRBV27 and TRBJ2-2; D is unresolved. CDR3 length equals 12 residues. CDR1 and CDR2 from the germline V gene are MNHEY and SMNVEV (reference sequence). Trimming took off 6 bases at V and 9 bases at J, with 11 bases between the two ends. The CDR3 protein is CASRSTARELFF. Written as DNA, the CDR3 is TGTGCCAGCAGGTCCACGGCCAGGGAGCTGTTTTTT.

CDR3 nucleotides: TGTGCCAGCAGTTTATCCTTTAGCGGGGGGGCCCACGAGACCCAGTACTTC. Residues: CASSLSFSGGAHETQYF. The chain is built from TRBV27 and TRBJ2-5; 11 bases map to TRBD2. CDR3 length: 17 residues. Per germline, CDR1 MNHEY and CDR2 SMNVEV (reference sequence). J gave up 5 bases and V 0 bases, and 8 bases lay outside the gene matches.